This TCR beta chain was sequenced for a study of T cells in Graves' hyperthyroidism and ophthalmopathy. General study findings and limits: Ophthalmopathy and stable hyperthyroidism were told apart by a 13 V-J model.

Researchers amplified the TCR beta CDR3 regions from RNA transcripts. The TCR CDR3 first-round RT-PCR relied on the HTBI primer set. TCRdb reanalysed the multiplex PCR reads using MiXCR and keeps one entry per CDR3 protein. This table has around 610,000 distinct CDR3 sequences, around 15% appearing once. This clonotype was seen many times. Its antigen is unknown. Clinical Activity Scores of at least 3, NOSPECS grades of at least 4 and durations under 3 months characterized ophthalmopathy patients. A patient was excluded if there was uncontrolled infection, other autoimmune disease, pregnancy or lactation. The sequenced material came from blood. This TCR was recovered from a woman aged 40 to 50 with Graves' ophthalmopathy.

In DNA form, the CDR3 reads TGTGCCAGCAGCCCCGGGACCTCCCCTAACATTCAGTACTTC. It is translated as CASSPGTSPNIQYF. J is TRBJ2-4 and V is TRBV7-3; D assignment may be TRBD1 or TRBD2 (5 bases each). Germline CDR1 SGHTA, CDR2 FQGTGA. There are 14 residues in the CDR3. The V end was cut by 5 bases, the J end by 7 bases, with 15 bases between.